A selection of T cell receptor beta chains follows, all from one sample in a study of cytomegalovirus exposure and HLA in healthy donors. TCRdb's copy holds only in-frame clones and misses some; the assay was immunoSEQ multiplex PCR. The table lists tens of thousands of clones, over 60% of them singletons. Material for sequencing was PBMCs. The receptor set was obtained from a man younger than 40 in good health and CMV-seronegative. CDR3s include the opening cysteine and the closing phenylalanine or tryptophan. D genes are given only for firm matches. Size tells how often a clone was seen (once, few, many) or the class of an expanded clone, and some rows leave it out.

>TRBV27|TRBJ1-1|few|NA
CASSPRWTLNTEAFF
TGTGCCAGCAGCCCCCGGTGGACTTTGAACACTGAAGCTTTCTTT
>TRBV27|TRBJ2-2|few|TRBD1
CASSRDRGPGELFF
TGTGCCAGCAGCCGGGACAGGGGGCCCGGGGAGCTGTTTTTT
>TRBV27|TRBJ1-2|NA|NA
CASSFGFNYGYTF
TGTGCCAGCAGTTTCGGTTTTAACTATGGCTACACCTTC
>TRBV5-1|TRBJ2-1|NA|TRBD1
CASSAGTASFNEQFF
TGCGCCAGCAGCGCCGGGACAGCCAGCTTCAATGAGCAGTTCTTC
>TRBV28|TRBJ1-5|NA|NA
CASHTDYSNQPQHF
TGTGCCAGCCACACAGACTATAGCAATCAGCCCCAGCATTTT
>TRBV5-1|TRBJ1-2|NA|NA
CASSLAGKYGYTF
TGCGCCAGCAGCTTGGCGGGGAAATATGGCTACACCTTC
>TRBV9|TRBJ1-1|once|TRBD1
CASSGGQANTEAFF
TGTGCCAGCAGCGGAGGACAGGCGAACACTGAAGCTTTCTTT
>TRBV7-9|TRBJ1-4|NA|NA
CAGSRQENNEKLFF
TGTGCCGGCAGCAGACAGGAAAATAATGAAAAACTGTTTTTT
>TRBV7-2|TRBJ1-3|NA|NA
CASSTGRGLGGNTIYF
TGTGCCAGCAGCACCGGAAGGGGATTGGGTGGAAACACCATATATTTT
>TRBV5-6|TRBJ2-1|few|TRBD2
CASSLFWTSGRVNEQFF
TGTGCCAGCAGCTTGTTCTGGACTAGCGGGAGGGTGAATGAGCAGTTCTTC